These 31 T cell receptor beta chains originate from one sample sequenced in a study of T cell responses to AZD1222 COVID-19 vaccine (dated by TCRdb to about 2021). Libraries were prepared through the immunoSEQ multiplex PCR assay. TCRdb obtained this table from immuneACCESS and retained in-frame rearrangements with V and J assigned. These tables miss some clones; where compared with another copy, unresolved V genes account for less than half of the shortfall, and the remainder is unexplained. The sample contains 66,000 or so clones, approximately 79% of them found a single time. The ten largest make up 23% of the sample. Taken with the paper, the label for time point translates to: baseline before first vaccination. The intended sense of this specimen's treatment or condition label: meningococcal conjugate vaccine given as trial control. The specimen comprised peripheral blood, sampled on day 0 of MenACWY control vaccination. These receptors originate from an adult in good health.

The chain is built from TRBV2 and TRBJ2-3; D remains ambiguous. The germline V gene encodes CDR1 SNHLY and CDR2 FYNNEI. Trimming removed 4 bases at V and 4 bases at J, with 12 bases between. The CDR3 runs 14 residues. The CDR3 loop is CASSALHGADTQYF. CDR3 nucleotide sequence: TGTGCCAGCAGTGCTTTACATGGAGCAGATACGCAGTATTTT.

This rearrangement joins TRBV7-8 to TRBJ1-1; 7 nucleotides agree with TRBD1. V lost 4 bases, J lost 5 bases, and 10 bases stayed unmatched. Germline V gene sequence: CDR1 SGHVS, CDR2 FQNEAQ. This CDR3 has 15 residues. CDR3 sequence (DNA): TGTGCCAGCAGCTACACTACGGGACAGACTACTGAAGCTTTCTTT. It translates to CASSYTTGQTTEAFF.

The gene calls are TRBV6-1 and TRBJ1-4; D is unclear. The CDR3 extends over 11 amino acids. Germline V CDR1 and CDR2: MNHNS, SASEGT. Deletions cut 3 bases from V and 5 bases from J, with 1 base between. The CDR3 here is CASSENEKLFF. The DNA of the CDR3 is TGTGCCAGCAGTGAGAATGAAAAACTGTTTTTT.

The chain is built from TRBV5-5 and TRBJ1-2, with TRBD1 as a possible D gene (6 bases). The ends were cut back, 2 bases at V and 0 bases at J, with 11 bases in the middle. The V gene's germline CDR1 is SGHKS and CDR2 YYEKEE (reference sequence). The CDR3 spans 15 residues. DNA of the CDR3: TGTGCCAGCAGCTTTAACAGGGCTGCTAACTATGGCTACACCTTC. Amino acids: CASSFNRAANYGYTF.

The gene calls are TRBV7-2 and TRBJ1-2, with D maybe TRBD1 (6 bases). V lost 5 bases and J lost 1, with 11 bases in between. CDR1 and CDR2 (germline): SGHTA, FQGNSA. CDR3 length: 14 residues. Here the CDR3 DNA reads TGTGCCAGCAGCCTCACCAGGGGTAACTATGGCTACACCTTC. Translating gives CASSLTRGNYGYTF.

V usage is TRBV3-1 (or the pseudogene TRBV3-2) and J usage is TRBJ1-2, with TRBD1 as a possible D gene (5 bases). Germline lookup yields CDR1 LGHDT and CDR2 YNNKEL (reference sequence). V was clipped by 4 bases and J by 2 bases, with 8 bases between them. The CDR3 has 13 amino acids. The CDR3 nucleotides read TGTGCCAGCAGCCCCGGGGCAAACTATGGCTACACCTTC. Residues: CASSPGANYGYTF.

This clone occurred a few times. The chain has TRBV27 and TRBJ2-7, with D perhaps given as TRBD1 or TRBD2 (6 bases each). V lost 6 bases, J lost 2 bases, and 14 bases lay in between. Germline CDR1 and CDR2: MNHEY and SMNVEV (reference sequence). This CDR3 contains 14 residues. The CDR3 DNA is TGTGCCAGCAGCGAGGGGGGTCAAACCTACGAGCAGTACTTC. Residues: CASSEGGQTYEQYF.

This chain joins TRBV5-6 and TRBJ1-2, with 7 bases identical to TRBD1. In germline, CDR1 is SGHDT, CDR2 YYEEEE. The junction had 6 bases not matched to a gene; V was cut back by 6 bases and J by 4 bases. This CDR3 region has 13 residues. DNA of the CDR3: TGTGCCAGCACCCGGGACAGATCCTATGGCTACACCTTC. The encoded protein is CASTRDRSYGYTF.

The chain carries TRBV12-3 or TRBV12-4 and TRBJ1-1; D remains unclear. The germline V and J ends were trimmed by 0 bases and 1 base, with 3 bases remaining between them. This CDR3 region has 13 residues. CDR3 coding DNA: TGTGCCAGCAGTTTAGCATCGAACACTGAAGCTTTCTTT. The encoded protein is CASSLASNTEAFF.

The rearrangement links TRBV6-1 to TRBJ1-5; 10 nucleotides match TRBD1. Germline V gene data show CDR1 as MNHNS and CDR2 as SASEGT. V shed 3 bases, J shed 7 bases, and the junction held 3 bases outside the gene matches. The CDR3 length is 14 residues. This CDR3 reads CASSETGGRQPQHF. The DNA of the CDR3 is TGTGCCAGCAGTGAGACAGGGGGCAGGCAGCCCCAGCATTTT.

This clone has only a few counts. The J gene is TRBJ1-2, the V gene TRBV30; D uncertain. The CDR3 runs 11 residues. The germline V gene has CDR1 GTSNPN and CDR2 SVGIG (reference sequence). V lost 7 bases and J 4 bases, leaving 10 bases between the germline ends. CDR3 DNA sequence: TGTGCCTTCCAGGCAAGCTATGGCTACACCTTC. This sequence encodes CAFQASYGYTF.

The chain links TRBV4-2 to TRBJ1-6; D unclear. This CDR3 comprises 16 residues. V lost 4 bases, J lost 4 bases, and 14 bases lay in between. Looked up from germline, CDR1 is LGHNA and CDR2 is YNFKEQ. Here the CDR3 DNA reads TGTGCCAGCAGCCTGCGGGGAGCGGGGTATAATTCACCCCTCCACTTT. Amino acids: CASSLRGAGYNSPLHF.

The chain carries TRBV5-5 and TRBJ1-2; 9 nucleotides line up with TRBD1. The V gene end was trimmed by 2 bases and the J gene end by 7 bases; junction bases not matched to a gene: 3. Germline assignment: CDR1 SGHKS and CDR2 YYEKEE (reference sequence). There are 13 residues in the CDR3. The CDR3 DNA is TGTGCCAGCAGCTTTGGGACAGGGTTTGGCTACACCTTC. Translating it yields CASSFGTGFGYTF.

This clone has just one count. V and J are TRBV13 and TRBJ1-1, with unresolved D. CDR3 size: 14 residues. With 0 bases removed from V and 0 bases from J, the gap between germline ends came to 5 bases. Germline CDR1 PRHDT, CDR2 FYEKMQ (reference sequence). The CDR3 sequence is CASSLGGLNTEAFF. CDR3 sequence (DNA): TGTGCCAGCAGCTTAGGTGGGTTGAACACTGAAGCTTTCTTT.

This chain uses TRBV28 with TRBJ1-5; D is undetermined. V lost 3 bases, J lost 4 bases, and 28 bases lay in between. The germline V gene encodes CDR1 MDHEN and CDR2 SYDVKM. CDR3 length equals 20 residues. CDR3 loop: CASSLILADGGGRGNQPQHF. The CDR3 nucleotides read TGTGCCAGCAGTTTGATATTGGCAGACGGCGGCGGGCGAGGTAATCAGCCCCAGCATTTT.

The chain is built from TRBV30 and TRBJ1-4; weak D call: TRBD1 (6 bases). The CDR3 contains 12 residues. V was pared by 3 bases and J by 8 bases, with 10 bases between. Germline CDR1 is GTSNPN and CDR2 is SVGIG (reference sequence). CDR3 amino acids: CAWSTGTEKLFF. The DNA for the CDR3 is TGTGCCTGGAGCACCGGGACAGAAAAACTGTTTTTT.

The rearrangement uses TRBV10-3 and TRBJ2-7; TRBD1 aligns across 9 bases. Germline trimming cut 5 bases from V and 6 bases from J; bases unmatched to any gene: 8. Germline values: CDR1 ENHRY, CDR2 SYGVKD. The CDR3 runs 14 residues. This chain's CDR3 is CAISSGTGNGEQYF. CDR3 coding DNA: TGTGCCATCAGTTCCGGGACAGGGAATGGCGAGCAGTACTTC.

CDR3 bases: TGCGCCAGCAGCAGCCGGGACAGGCGCTCCTACAATGAGCAGTTCTTC. This encodes CASSSRDRRSYNEQFF. V gene TRBV4-3 combines with J gene TRBJ2-1; TRBD1 matches 8 bases. V trimming: 5 bases; J trimming: 0 bases; junction bases outside the gene matches: 6. The CDR3 consists of 16 residues. Germline V gives CDR1 LGHNA, CDR2 YSLEER.

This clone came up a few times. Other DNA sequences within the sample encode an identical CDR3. The CDR3, as DNA: TGTGCCAGTACACGGGGGGGAAGCACAGATACGCAGTATTTT. It is translated as CASTRGGSTDTQYF. The chain combines TRBV19 with TRBJ2-3; 8 positions match TRBD2. The J segment lost 0 bases and the V segment lost 7 bases, leaving 3 bases of the junction unmatched. The CDR3 sequence is 14 residues long. In germline, CDR1 is LNHDA, CDR2 SQIVND (reference sequence).

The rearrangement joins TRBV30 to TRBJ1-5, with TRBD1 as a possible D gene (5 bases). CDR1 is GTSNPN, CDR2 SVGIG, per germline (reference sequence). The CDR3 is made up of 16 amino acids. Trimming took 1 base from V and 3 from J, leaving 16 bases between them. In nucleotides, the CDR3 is TGTGCCTGGAGTGGGGGGGAAGGGCGAGTCAATCAGCCCCAGCATTTT. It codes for CAWSGGEGRVNQPQHF.

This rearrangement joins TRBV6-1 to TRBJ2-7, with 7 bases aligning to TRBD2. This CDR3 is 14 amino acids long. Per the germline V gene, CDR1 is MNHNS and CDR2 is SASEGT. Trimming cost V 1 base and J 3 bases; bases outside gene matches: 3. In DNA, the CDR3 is TGTGCCAGCAGTGAAGGGACTAGTAACTACGAGCAGTACTTC. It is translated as CASSEGTSNYEQYF.

CDR3 DNA sequence: TGTGCCAGCAGCCGGATCGGGGGGCCGGCCTACGAGCAGTACTTC. Encoded protein: CASSRIGGPAYEQYF. V usage is TRBV7-9 and J usage is TRBJ2-7; D possibly corresponds to TRBD2 (7 bases). V was pared by 5 bases and J by 2 bases, with 16 bases between. The length of the CDR3 is 15 residues. Germline-derived CDR1 and CDR2 are SEHNR and FQNEAQ (reference sequence).

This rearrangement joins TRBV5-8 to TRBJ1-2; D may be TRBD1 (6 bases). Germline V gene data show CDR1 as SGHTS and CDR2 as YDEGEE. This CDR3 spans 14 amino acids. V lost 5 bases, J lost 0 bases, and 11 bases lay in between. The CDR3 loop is CASRPTGANYGYTF. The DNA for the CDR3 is TGTGCCAGCAGACCGACAGGAGCTAACTATGGCTACACCTTC.

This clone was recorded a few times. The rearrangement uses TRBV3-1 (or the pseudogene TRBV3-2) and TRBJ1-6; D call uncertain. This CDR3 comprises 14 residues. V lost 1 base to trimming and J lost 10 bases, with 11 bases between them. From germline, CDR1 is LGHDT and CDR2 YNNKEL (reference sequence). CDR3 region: CASSQGLSGSPLHF. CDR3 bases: TGTGCCAGCAGCCAAGGTCTAAGTGGCTCACCCCTCCACTTT.

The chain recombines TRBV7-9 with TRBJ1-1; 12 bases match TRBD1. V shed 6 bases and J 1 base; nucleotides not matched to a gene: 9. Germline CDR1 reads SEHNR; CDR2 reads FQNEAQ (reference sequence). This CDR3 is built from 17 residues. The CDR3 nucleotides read TGTGCCAGCAGACTGCCGGGACAGGGGGCGCCGAACACTGAAGCTTTCTTT. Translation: CASRLPGQGAPNTEAFF.

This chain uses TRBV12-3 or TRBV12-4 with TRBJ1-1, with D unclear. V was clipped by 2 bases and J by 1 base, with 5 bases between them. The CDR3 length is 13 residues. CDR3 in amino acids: CASSLTRNTEAFF. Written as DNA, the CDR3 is TGTGCCAGCAGTTTAACGAGGAACACTGAAGCTTTCTTT.

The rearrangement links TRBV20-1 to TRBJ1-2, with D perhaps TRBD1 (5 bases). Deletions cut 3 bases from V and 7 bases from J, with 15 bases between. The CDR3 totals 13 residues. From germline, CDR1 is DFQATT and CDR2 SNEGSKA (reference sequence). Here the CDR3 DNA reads TGCAGTGCTAGTGAAGGGACCGCCCTTGGCTACACCTTC. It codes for CSASEGTALGYTF.

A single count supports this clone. The CDR3 spells CASSFGRTEAFF. In nucleotides, the CDR3 is TGTGCCAGTAGTTTCGGGAGGACTGAAGCTTTCTTT. This sequence joins TRBV19 and TRBJ1-1; D is uncertain. The length of the CDR3 is 12 residues. V gave up 5 bases and J gave up 5 bases, with 9 bases separating them. CDR1 and CDR2 from the germline V gene are LNHDA and SQIVND (reference sequence). Based on the CDR3 plus reference TRBV19 and TRBJ1-1, the full variable domain is DGGITQSPKYLFRKEGQNVTLSCEQNLNHDAMYWYRQDPGQGLRLIYYSQIVNDFQKGDIAEGYSVSREKKESFPLTVTSAQKNPTAFYLCASSFGRTEAFFGQGTRLTVV.

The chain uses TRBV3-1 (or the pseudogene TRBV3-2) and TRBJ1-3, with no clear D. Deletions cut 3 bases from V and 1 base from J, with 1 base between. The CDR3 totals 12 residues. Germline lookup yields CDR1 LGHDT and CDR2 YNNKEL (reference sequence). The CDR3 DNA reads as TGTGCCAGCAGCCAGTCTGGAAACACCATATATTTT. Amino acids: CASSQSGNTIYF.

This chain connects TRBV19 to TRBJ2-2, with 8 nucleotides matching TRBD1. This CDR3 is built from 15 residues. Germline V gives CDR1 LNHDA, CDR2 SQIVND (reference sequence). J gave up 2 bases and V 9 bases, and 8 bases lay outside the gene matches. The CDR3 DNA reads TGTGCCAGCGCCTGGACAGGGCTCAACACCGGGGAGCTGTTTTTT. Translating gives CASAWTGLNTGELFF.

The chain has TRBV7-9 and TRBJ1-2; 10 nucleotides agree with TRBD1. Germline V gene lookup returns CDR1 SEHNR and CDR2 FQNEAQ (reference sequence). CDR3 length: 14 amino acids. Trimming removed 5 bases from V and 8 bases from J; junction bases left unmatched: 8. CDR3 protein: CASSLGQGIGGYTF. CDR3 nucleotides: TGTGCCAGCAGCCTGGGACAGGGGATTGGAGGCTACACCTTC. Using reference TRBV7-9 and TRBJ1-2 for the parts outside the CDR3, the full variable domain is DTGVSQNPRHKITKRGQNVTFRCDPISEHNRLYWYRQTLGQGPEFLTYFQNEAQLEKSRLLSDRFSAERPKGSFSTLEIQRTEQGDSAMYLCASSLGQGIGGYTFGSGTRLTVV.